This T cell receptor (beta chain) originates from a study of T cells after yellow fever vaccination. Using its own MiXCR run on the 5' RACE reads, TCRdb lists one record per CDR3 protein. The table has some 96,000 distinct CDR3 sequences, about 8.8% seen once. The J segment lost 7 bases and the V segment lost 2 bases, leaving 8 bases of the junction unmatched. The CDR3 totals 15 residues. Per germline, CDR1 SNHLY and CDR2 FYNNEI. The source of this sequence is a man between 18 and 35 years old who received the YFV17D yellow fever vaccine. The chain has TRBV2 and TRBJ1-5, with TRBD1 matching over 7 bases. The material sequenced was CD8+ T cells not binding an NS4B(214-222) dextramer, sorted from PBMCs, taken roughly 15 days after the first yellow fever vaccination. CDR3 DNA: TGTGCCAGCAGTGAAATTGAGACAGGGCACCAGCCCCAGCATTTT. Translating it yields CASSEIETGHQPQHF.